The 8 T cell receptor beta chains below come from one sample, sequenced in a study of T cell changes during pregnancy in multiple sclerosis. Clones were read by immunoSEQ multiplex PCR, and TCRdb kept only the in-frame ones, dropping some. This table has around 50,000 clones, 80% to 90% appearing once. Material: CD8+ T cells from peripheral blood mononuclear cells, obtained in the second trimester of pregnancy. These TCRs come from a female donor with multiple sclerosis, enrolled in a pregnancy study.

The chain recombines TRBV5-1 with TRBJ2-1, with D perhaps TRBD1 (6 bases). The ends were cut back, 0 bases at V and 4 bases at J, with 20 bases in the middle. CDR1 is SGHRS and CDR2 is YFSETQ in the germline V gene. CDR3 length: 18 residues. The CDR3 DNA reads TGCGCCAGCAGCTTGGAGACGATACCGGGACATGGATACAATGAGCAGTTCTTC. It codes for CASSLETIPGHGYNEQFF.

The chain employs TRBV6-1 and TRBJ2-7, with TRBD1 matching 8 bases. The V segment lost 3 bases and the J segment 5 bases; nucleotides outside the gene matches: 9. The length of the CDR3 is 15 residues. Germline V gene lookup returns CDR1 MNHNS and CDR2 SASEGT. Written as DNA, the CDR3 is TGTGCCAGCAGTGAGGGTGGACAGGGATCCGACGAGCAGTACTTC. It is translated as CASSEGGQGSDEQYF.

This chain uses TRBV7-9 with TRBJ2-7; tentatively, D is TRBD2 (5 bases). Trimming stripped 7 bases from V and 2 bases from J, with 15 bases between. The CDR3 is 14 residues long. The germline gives CDR1 SEHNR, CDR2 FQNEAQ (reference sequence). This chain's CDR3 is CASTPPLAPYEQYF. CDR3 nucleotide sequence: TGTGCCAGCACCCCCCCCCTAGCCCCCTACGAGCAGTACTTC.

This clone has just one count. V gene TRBV27 combines with J gene TRBJ2-1; 9 nucleotides match TRBD2. Per germline, CDR1 MNHEY and CDR2 SMNVEV (reference sequence). The V and J ends lost 7 bases and 13 bases, in that order; junction bases with no gene match: 11. The CDR3 has 13 amino acids. This CDR3 reads CASTISGGIRQFF. DNA of the CDR3: TGTGCCAGCACCATTAGCGGGGGAATACGCCAGTTCTTC.

This rearrangement joins TRBV6-4 to TRBJ2-2; D is uncertain. Trimming took off 3 bases at V and 0 bases at J, with 8 bases between the two ends. This CDR3 spans 15 amino acids. CDR1 and CDR2 from the germline V gene are MRHNA and SNTAGT. The CDR3, as DNA: TGTGCCAGCAGTGATCAGTATACGAACACCGGGGAGCTGTTTTTT. This codes for CASSDQYTNTGELFF.

The chain combines TRBV29-1 with TRBJ2-7, with 10 bases lining up with TRBD2. Looked up from germline, CDR1 is SQVTM and CDR2 is ANQGSEA. V lost 4 bases, J lost 1 base, and 7 bases stayed unmatched. This CDR3 comprises 15 residues. In nucleotides, the CDR3 is TGCAGCGTTGTCCTAGCGGGAGCGATATCCTACGAGCAGTACTTC. Amino acids: CSVVLAGAISYEQYF.

V usage is TRBV13 and J usage is TRBJ2-1, with 8 bases identical to TRBD2. Germline V gene data show CDR1 as PRHDT and CDR2 as FYEKMQ (reference sequence). The trim removed 5 bases at V and 2 bases at J, leaving 5 bases unmatched. This CDR3 contains 15 residues. The chain's CDR3 is CASSPSGGAYNEQFF. CDR3 sequence (DNA): TGTGCCAGCAGCCCGAGCGGGGGCGCCTACAATGAGCAGTTCTTC.

The CDR3 protein is CASSSTSGSRSAKQYF. The DNA for the CDR3 is TGTGCCAGCAGCTCCACCTCCGGGAGTCGCTCAGCCAAGCAGTACTTC. This chain uses TRBV9 with TRBJ2-7; D might be TRBD2 (6 bases). Trimming pared 4 bases from V and 8 bases from J, leaving 25 bases between. The CDR3 runs 16 residues. Germline assignment: CDR1 SGDLS and CDR2 YYNGEE.